This TCR beta chain was documented in a study of CD8 T cells in ankylosing spondylitis. Via MiXCR, TCRdb re-called the 5' RACE reads, giving one row per CDR3 protein. The sample shows 340,000 or so distinct CDR3 sequences, around 15% of them seen only once. Trimming took 7 bases from V and 5 from J; bases not matched to a gene: 10. Germline loops: CDR1 LGHDT, CDR2 YNNKEL (reference sequence). CDR3 length: 15 residues. The study, taken as a whole, reports: Ankylosing spondylitis blood appeared to be characterized by a TCR beta motif of eight or nine highly homologous variants.

This clonotype was seen a few times. Its antigen is as yet unknown. Sequenced sample: blood, either unsorted or a sorted T cell fraction (not recorded which). The rearrangement joins TRBV3-1 to TRBJ2-5, with 10 nucleotides matching TRBD1. The receptor was derived from a male donor with ankylosing spondylitis or in good health (not recorded which). This CDR3 is CASTTGGQGSETQYF. CDR3 DNA: TGTGCCAGCACCACCGGGGGACAGGGGTCGGAGACCCAGTACTTC.